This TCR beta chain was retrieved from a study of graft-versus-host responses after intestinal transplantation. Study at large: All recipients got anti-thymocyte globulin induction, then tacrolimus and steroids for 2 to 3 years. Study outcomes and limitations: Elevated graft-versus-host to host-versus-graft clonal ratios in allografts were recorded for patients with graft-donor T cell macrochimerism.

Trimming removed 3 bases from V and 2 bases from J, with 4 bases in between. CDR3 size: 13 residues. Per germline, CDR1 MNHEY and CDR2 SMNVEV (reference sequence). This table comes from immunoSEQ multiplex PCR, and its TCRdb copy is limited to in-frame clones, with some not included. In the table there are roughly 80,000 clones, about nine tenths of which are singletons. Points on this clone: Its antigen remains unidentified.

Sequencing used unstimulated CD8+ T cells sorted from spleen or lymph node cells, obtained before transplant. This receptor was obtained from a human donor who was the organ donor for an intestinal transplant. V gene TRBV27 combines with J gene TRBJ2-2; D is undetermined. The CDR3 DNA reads TGTGCCAGCAGTTTCCCCAACACCGGGGAGCTGTTTTTT. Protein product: CASSFPNTGELFF.